These 14 T cell receptor beta chains were all obtained from the same sample, sequenced in a study of T cells in women clearing cervical HPV infection (dated by TCRdb to 2017 to 2018). The library was prepared using the immunoSEQ multiplex PCR assay. In its TCRdb copy, this immuneACCESS table keeps in-frame sequences only and misses some clones. Where compared with another copy, unresolved V genes explain less than half of these, and the others have no known cause. The table for this sample shows 25,000 or so clones. The ten biggest clones cover 8.5% to 14% of the sample. Sequencing was performed on blood buffy coat. The source is a woman between 18 and 75 years old with a cervical HPV16 infection that either progressed to CIN3+ or cleared (not recorded which).

CDR3 in amino acids: CASSPGAGTGGYGYTF. CDR3 DNA (partial): TGTGCCAGCAGCCCTGGGGCCGGGACAGGAGGTTATGGC. The chain combines TRBV7-8 with TRBJ1-2; 8 bases match TRBD1. Coverage ceases 3 residues before the CDR3 finishes, and the germline J gene fills in the end. Losses at the gene ends were 5 bases for V and 5 bases for J; bases not matched to a gene: 13. From germline, CDR1 is SGHVS and CDR2 FQNEAQ. This CDR3 is built from 16 residues.

Concerning this clone itself: Read sequence stops 3 residues before the CDR3 end, and the germline J gene provides the missing end. The chain uses TRBV7-9 and TRBJ2-1; D may be TRBD1 (5 bases). Germline V lookup: CDR1 SEHNR, CDR2 FQNEAQ (reference sequence). The V end lost 1 base, the J end lost 5 bases, and 9 bases lay between the germline ends. This CDR3 is 14 amino acids long. The CDR3 reads CASSLVRAHNEQFF. The CDR3 DNA, read in part, is TGTGCCAGCAGCTTAGTCAGGGCCCACAATGAG. The full variable domain, completed using reference TRBV7-9 and TRBJ2-1, is DTGVSQNPRHKITKRGQNVTFRCDPISEHNRLYWYRQTLGQGPEFLTYFQNEAQLEKSRLLSDRFSAERPKGSFSTLEIQRTEQGDSAMYLCASSLVRAHNEQFFGPGTRLTVL.

In regard to this clone: The junction shows a germline mismatch at one end, possibly a read error. The same CDR3 also results from other DNA sequences found in this sample. The CDR3 sequence: CASCGNDAPGDTIYF. The CDR3 bases that were read are TGTGCCAGCTGCGGGAATGACGCCCCCGGGGACACA. This sequence joins TRBV18 and TRBJ1-3; a weak D match, TRBD1 (6 bases). The CDR3 end falls 3 residues outside the read, so it is completed with the germline J gene. Germline values: CDR1 KGHSH, CDR2 LQKENI. The CDR3 is 15 amino acids. Combining the CDR3 with reference TRBV18 and TRBJ1-3 gives the whole variable domain NAGVMQNPRHLVRRRGQEARLRCSPMKGHSHVYWYRQLPEEGLKFMVYLQKENIIDESGMPKERFSAEFPKEGPSILRIQQVVRGDSAAYFCASCGNDAPGDTIYFGEGSWLTVV.

With respect to this clone: The read ends 3 residues shy of where the CDR3 ends; the end is completed using the germline J gene. The chain recombines TRBV5-6 with TRBJ2-7, with 11 bases aligning to TRBD2. The CDR3 consists of 15 residues. With 4 bases clipped from V and 6 bases from J, the junction kept 9 bases outside the gene matches. CDR1 and CDR2 (germline): SGHDT, YYEEEE. The CDR3: CASSPGLAGVSEQYF. CDR3 DNA (partial): TGTGCCAGCAGCCCCGGACTAGCGGGTGTCTCCGAG.

A word on this clone: The read terminates 3 residues ahead of where the CDR3 ends, so the germline J gene completes it. This specimen includes other DNA sequences encoding the same CDR3. The chain joins TRBV7-2 to TRBJ1-3; the D gene is possibly TRBD1 (6 bases). V lost 5 bases and J 4 bases, leaving 12 bases between the germline ends. The CDR3 contains 14 residues. Germline CDR1 is SGHTA and CDR2 is FQGNSA. CDR3 sequence reads: CASSVQGGGNTIYF. The sequenced part of the CDR3 DNA is TGTGCCAGCAGCGTACAGGGAGGCGGAAACACC.

With respect to this clone: The read gets to within 3 residues of the CDR3 end, and the germline J gene fills in the rest. The chain employs TRBV5-1 and TRBJ2-7, with D perhaps TRBD2 (6 bases). Trimming cost V 1 base and J 1 base, with 21 bases left between them. The CDR3 covers 18 residues. Per germline, CDR1 SGHRS and CDR2 YFSETQ. The CDR3 loop reads CASSLRGPTGLVSYEQYF. The sequenced part of the CDR3 DNA is TGCGCCAGCAGCTTGCGTGGTCCCACGGGACTCGTTTCCTACGAG.

A word on this clone: The read finishes 3 residues shy of the CDR3 end, and the germline J gene is used to complete it. The V and J genes are TRBV2 and TRBJ1-6, with 9 bases matching TRBD1. The CDR3 has 13 amino acids. Germline assignment: CDR1 SNHLY and CDR2 FYNNEI. J was trimmed by 10 bases and V by 6 bases; bases with no gene match: 4. The part of the CDR3 DNA that was read is TGTGCCAGCAGGGGACAGGGTTGGTCACCC. Translation gives CASRGQGWSP. The entire CDR3 reads CASRGQGWSPLHF.

With regard to this clone: The read is 3 residues too short to cover the CDR3 end, so that end is filled in from the germline J gene. The V call is TRBV18, the J call TRBJ2-1, with TRBD2 matching over 7 bases. The CDR3 runs 15 residues. From germline, CDR1 is KGHSH and CDR2 LQKENI. Losses at the gene ends were 3 bases for V and 5 bases for J; bases not matched to a gene: 7. The DNA read from the CDR3 is TGTGCCAGCTCACCCCTCCTAGCGGAAAACAATGAG. It encodes CASSPLLAENNE. In full, the CDR3 reads CASSPLLAENNEQFF.

As concerns this clone: The read ends 3 residues shy of where the CDR3 ends; the end is completed using the germline J gene. This chain connects TRBV19 to TRBJ1-2; D gene uncertain. The CDR3 loop spans 16 amino acids. Germline CDR1 reads LNHDA; CDR2 reads SQIVND (reference sequence). Incomplete CDR3 DNA: TGTGCCAGTAGTTCACTGCTAGCGGGAGGGTACTACGGG. Translating it yields CASSSLLAGGYYG. The full CDR3 sequence reads CASSSLLAGGYYGYTF. The full variable domain, completed using reference TRBV19 and TRBJ1-2, is DGGITQSPKYLFRKEGQNVTLSCEQNLNHDAMYWYRQDPGQGLRLIYYSQIVNDFQKGDIAEGYSVSREKKESFPLTVTSAQKNPTAFYLCASSSLLAGGYYGYTFGSGTRLTVV.

On this clone itself: The read stops 3 residues short of the end of the CDR3; the missing end is completed from the germline J gene. The genes are TRBV5-6 and TRBJ2-1; a weak D match, TRBD2 (6 bases). The germline V and J ends were trimmed by 2 bases and 3 bases, with 12 bases remaining between them. The CDR3 spans 15 residues. From germline, CDR1 is SGHDT and CDR2 YYEEEE. The sequenced part of the CDR3 DNA is TGTGCCAGCAGCTTCGGCGTGGGGGGCTACAATGAG. Its protein is CASSFGVGGYNE. The whole CDR3 protein reads CASSFGVGGYNEQFF.

Remarks on this clone: Read data end 3 residues before the CDR3 end; the end is taken from the germline J gene. This chain joins TRBV2 and TRBJ1-5; D is uncertain. V was cut by 7 bases and J by 0 bases, with 10 bases left in between. The CDR3 is 14 amino acids. Germline V gene lookup returns CDR1 SNHLY and CDR2 FYNNEI. CDR3: CASTGLYSNQPQHF. The CDR3 bases that were read are TGTGCCAGCACCGGACTCTATAGCAATCAGCCC.

Turning to this clone: The sequence runs out 3 residues before the end of the CDR3; the remainder is reconstructed from the germline J gene. The V and J genes are TRBV20-1 and TRBJ2-5; 8 bases fit TRBD1. Germline loops: CDR1 DFQATT, CDR2 SNEGSKA (reference sequence). V shed 6 bases, J shed 5 bases, and the junction held 17 bases outside the gene matches. This CDR3 has 16 residues. The CDR3 sequence: CSAVLTGAPPGETQYF. The covered CDR3 bases are TGCAGTGCCGTCTTGACAGGGGCCCCCCCAGGGGAGACC.

As to this clone: The read terminates 3 residues before the CDR3 end, so the remaining end is supplied by the germline J gene. The genes are TRBV20-1 and TRBJ2-7; 8 nucleotides align to TRBD1. Trimming removed 6 bases from V and 3 bases from J; junction bases left unmatched: 10. The germline CDR1 and CDR2 sequences are DFQATT and SNEGSKA (reference sequence). The CDR3 runs to 14 residues. The CDR3 reads CSARSVDRDYEQYF. The part of the CDR3 DNA that was read is TGCAGTGCAAGGAGTGTGGACAGGGACTACGAG.

Concerning this clone: The CDR3 is cut off 3 residues early in the read; its end comes from the germline J gene. The rearrangement uses TRBV29-1 and TRBJ1-1; D gene ambiguous. The CDR3 loop spans 12 amino acids. Germline loops: CDR1 SQVTM, CDR2 ANQGSEA. Trimming stripped 7 bases from V and 4 bases from J, with 13 bases between. Partial CDR3 DNA: TGCAGCGGCTCCCAGGCGGGCACTGAA. Amino acid sequence: CSGSQAGTE. The entire CDR3 protein reads CSGSQAGTEAFF.